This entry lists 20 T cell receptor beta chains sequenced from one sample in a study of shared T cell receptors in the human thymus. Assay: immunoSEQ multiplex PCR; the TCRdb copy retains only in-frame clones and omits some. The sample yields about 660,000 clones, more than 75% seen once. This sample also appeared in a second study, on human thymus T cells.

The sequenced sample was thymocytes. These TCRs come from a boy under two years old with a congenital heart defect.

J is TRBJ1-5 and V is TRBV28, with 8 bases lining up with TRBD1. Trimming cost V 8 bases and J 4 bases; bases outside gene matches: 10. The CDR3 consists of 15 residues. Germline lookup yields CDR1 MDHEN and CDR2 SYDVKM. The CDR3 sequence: CASGYLWTGNQPQHF. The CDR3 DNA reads TGTGCCAGCGGATATCTCTGGACAGGGAATCAGCCCCAGCATTTT.

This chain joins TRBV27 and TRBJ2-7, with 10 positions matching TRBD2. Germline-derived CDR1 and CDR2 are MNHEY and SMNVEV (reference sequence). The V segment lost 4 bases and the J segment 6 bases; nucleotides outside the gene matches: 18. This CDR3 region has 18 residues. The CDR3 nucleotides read TGTGCCAGCAGTTCCCCCTCCCCACAGGGACTAGCGCCTCTCGAGCAGTACTTC. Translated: CASSSPSPQGLAPLEQYF.

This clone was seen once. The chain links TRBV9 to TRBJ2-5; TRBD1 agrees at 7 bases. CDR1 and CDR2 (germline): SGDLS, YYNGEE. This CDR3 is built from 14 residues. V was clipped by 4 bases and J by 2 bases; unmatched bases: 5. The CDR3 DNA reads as TGTGCCAGCAGCAAACGGACAGGTCAAGAGACCCAGTACTTC. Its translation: CASSKRTGQETQYF.

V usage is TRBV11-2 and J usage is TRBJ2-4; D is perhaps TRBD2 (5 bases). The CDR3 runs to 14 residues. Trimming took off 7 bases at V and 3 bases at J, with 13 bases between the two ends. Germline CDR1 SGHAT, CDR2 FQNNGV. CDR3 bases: TGTGCCAGCACCCCGCTGGGGAGCAAAAACATTCAGTACTTC. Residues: CASTPLGSKNIQYF.

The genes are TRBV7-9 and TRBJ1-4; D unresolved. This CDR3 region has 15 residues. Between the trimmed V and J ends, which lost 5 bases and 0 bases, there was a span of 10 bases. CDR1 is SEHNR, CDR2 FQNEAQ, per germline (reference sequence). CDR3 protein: CASSRIRATNEKLFF. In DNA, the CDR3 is TGTGCCAGCAGCCGTATACGCGCAACTAATGAAAAACTGTTTTTT. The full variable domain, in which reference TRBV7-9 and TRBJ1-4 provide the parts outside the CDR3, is DTGVSQNPRHKITKRGQNVTFRCDPISEHNRLYWYRQTLGQGPEFLTYFQNEAQLEKSRLLSDRFSAERPKGSFSTLEIQRTEQGDSAMYLCASSRIRATNEKLFFGSGTQLSVL.

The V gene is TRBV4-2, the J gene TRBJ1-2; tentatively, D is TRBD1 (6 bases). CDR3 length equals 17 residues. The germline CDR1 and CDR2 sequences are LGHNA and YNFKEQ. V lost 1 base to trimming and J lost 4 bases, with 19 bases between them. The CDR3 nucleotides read TGTGCCAGCAGCCAAGCGGCAGGGGCCTCCCCCCTCTATGGCTACACCTTC. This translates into CASSQAAGASPLYGYTF.

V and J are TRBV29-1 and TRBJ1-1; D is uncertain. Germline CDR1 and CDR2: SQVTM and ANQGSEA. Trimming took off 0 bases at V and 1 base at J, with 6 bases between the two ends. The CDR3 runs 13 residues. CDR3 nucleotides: TGCAGCGTTGAAGATAGCCCGAACACTGAAGCTTTCTTT. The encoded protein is CSVEDSPNTEAFF.

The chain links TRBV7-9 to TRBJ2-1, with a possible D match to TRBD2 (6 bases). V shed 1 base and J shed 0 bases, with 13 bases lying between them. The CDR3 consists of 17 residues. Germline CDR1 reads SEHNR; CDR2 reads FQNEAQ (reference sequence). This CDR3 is CASSLVPGVHSYNEQFF. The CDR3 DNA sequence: TGTGCCAGCAGCTTAGTACCGGGAGTCCACTCCTACAATGAGCAGTTCTTC.

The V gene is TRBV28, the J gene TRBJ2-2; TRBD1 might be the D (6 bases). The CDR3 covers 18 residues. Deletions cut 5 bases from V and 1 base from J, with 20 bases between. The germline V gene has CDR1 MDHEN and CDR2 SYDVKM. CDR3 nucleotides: TGTGCCAGCAGTAAACAGGGTCGCATCTACTTGAACACCGGGGAGCTGTTTTTT. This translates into CASSKQGRIYLNTGELFF. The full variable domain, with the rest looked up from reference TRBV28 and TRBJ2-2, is DVKVTQSSRYLVKRTGEKVFLECVQDMDHENMFWYRQDPGLGLRLIYFSYDVKMKEKGDIPEGYSVSREKKERFSLILESASTNQTSMYLCASSKQGRIYLNTGELFFGEGSRLTVL.

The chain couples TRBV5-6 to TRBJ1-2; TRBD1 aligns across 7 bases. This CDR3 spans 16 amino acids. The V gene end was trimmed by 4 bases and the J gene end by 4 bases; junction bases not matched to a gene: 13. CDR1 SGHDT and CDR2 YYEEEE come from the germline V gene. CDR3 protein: CASSPSPGQNIYGYTF. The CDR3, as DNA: TGTGCCAGCAGCCCGTCCCCGGGACAGAACATCTATGGCTACACCTTC.

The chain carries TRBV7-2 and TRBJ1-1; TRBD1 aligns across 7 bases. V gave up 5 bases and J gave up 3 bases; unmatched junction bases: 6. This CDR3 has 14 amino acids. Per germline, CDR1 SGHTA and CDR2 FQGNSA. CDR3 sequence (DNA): TGTGCCAGCAGCGCCGACAGGGTTTACACTGAAGCTTTCTTT. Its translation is CASSADRVYTEAFF.

CDR3 DNA: TGTGCCAGCAGCGTAGGGCAGGGGGACGAGCAGCCCCAGCATTTT. The encoded protein is CASSVGQGDEQPQHF. The chain carries TRBV9 and TRBJ1-5; TRBD1 matches 7 bases. The CDR3 is made up of 15 amino acids. Germline V gene data show CDR1 as SGDLS and CDR2 as YYNGEE. V dropped 0 bases and J dropped 7; count of bases not matched to a gene: 7.

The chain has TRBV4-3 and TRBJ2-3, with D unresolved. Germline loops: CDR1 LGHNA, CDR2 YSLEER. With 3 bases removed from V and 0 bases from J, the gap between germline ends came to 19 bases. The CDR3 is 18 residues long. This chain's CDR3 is CASSHFTTSATSTDTQYF. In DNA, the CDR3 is TGCGCCAGCAGCCATTTCACCACGTCAGCGACTAGCACAGATACGCAGTATTTT.

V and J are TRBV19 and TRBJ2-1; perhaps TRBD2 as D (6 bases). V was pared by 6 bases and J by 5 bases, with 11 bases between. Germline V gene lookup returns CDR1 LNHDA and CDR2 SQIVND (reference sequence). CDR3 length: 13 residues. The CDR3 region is CASSRRRDNEQFF. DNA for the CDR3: TGTGCCAGTAGCCGCAGGAGGGACAATGAGCAGTTCTTC.

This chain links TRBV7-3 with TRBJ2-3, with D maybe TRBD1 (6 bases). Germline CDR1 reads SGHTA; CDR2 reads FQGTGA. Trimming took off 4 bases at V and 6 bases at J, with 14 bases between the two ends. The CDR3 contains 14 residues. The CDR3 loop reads CASSWTADRDTQYF. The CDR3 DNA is TGTGCCAGCAGCTGGACAGCGGACCGGGATACGCAGTATTTT.

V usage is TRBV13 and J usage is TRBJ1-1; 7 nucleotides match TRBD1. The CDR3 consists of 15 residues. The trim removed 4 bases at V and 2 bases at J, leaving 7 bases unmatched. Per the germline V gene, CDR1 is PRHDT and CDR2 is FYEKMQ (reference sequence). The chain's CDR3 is CASSSGTALNTEAFF. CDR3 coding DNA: TGTGCCAGCAGCTCCGGGACAGCGTTAAACACTGAAGCTTTCTTT.

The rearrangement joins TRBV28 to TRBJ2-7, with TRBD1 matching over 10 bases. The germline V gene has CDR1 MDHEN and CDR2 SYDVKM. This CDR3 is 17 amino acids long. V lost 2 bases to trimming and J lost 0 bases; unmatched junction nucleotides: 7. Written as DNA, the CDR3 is TGTGCCAGCAGTTTAGCAACGGGACAGGGGCACTCCTACGAGCAGTACTTC. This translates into CASSLATGQGHSYEQYF. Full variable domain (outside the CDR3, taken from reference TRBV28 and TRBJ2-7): DVKVTQSSRYLVKRTGEKVFLECVQDMDHENMFWYRQDPGLGLRLIYFSYDVKMKEKGDIPEGYSVSREKKERFSLILESASTNQTSMYLCASSLATGQGHSYEQYFGPGTRLTVT.

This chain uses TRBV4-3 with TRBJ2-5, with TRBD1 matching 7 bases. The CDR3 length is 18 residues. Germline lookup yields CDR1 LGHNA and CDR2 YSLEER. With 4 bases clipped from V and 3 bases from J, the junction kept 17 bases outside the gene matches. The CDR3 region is CASSPSGLRGPFEETQYF. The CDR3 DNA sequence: TGCGCCAGCAGCCCCTCAGGGCTGAGGGGGCCATTTGAAGAGACCCAGTACTTC.

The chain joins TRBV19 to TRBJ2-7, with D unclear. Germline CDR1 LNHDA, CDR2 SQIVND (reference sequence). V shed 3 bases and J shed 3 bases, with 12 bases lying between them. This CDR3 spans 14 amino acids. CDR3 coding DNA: TGTGCCAGTAGTATGAGGCCATCCTGCTACGAGCAGTACTTC. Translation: CASSMRPSCYEQYF. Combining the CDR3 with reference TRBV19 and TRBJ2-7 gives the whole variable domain DGGITQSPKYLFRKEGQNVTLSCEQNLNHDAMYWYRQDPGQGLRLIYYSQIVNDFQKGDIAEGYSVSREKKESFPLTVTSAQKNPTAFYLCASSMRPSCYEQYFGPGTRLTVT.

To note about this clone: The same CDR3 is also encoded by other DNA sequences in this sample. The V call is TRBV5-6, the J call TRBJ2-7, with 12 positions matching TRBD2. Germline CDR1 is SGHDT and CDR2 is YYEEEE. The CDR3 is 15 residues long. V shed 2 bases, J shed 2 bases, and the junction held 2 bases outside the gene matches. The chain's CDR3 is CASSLLAGGPYEQYF. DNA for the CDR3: TGTGCCAGCAGCTTACTAGCGGGAGGACCCTACGAGCAGTACTTC.